The 3 T cell receptor beta chains reported below all come from one sample, sequenced in a study of cytomegalovirus exposure and HLA in healthy donors. The PCR was carried out with 60 Vbeta primers and 13 Jbeta primers. Assay: immunoSEQ multiplex PCR; the TCRdb copy retains only in-frame clones and omits some. Of 150,000 to 200,000 clones listed, 76% were seen once; the top ten hold approximately 2.8%. The sequenced sample consisted of PBMCs. The receptors were sampled from a male donor in good health and CMV-seronegative.

This chain's CDR3 is CASSETGFDDEQYF. CDR3 nucleotide sequence: TGTGCCAGTAGTGAGACAGGGTTCGACGACGAGCAGTACTTC. V usage is TRBV19 and J usage is TRBJ2-7, with 7 nucleotides matching TRBD1. CDR3 length: 14 residues. Germline values: CDR1 LNHDA, CDR2 SQIVND (reference sequence). J gave up 5 bases and V 5 bases, and 9 bases lay outside the gene matches.

The V and J genes are TRBV5-6 and TRBJ2-7; D might be TRBD1 (5 bases). Germline assignment: CDR1 SGHDT and CDR2 YYEEEE. Trimming shortened V by 4 bases and J by 0 bases, and 11 bases separated the two germline ends. The CDR3 sequence is 14 residues long. The CDR3 DNA follows: TGTGCCAGCAGCCGCCGACAGATCTCCTACGAGCAGTACTTC. It codes for CASSRRQISYEQYF.

The CDR3 protein is CASSQVRLAGGPSNEQFF. In nucleotides, the CDR3 is TGTGCCAGCAGCCAAGTACGGTTAGCGGGAGGGCCTTCAAATGAGCAGTTCTTC. The V call is TRBV4-2, the J call TRBJ2-1; 11 nucleotides agree with TRBD2. There are 18 residues in the CDR3. The V gene's germline CDR1 is LGHNA and CDR2 YNFKEQ. V dropped 1 base and J dropped 7; count of bases not matched to a gene: 12.